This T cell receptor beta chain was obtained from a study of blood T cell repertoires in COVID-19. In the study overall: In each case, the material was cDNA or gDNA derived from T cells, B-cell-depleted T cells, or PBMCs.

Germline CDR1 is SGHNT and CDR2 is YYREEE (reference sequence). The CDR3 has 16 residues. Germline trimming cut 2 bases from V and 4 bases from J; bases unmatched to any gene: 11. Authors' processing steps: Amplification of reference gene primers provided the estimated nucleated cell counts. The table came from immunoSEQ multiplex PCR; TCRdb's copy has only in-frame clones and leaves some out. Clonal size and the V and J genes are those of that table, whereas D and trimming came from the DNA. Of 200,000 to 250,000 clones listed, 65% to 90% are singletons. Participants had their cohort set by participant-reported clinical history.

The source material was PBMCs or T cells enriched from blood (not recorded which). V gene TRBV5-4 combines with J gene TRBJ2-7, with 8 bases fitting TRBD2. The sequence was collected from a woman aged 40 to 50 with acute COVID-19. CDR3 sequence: CASSLFRGLGAYEQYF. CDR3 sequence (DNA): TGTGCCAGCAGCTTATTTAGGGGACTAGGAGCTTACGAGCAGTACTTC.